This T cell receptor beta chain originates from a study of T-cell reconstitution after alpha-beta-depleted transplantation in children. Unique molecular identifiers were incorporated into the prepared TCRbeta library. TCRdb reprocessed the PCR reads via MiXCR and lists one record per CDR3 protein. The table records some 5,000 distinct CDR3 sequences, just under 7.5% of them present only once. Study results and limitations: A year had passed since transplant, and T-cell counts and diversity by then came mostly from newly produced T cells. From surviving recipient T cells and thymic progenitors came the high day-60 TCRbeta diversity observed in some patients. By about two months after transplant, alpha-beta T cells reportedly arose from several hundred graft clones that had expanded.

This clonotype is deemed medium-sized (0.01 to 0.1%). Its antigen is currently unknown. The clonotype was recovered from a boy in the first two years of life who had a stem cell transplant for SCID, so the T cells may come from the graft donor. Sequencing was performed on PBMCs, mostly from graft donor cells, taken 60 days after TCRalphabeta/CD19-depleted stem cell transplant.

The CDR3 DNA follows: TGTGCCATCAGTGGTTTCCGGGGGGCCGAAAACATTCAGTACTTC. It yields the protein CAISGFRGAENIQYF. The chain couples TRBV10-3 to TRBJ2-4, with a possible D match to TRBD2 (7 bases). Germline V gives CDR1 ENHRY, CDR2 SYGVKD. The V and J ends lost 4 bases and 5 bases respectively, with 15 bases between them. The CDR3 is 15 residues long.